Listed below are T cell receptor beta chains from one sample, sequenced in a study of regulatory dendritic cells for organ transplantation. These receptors' targets are unknown. Sequencing used immunoSEQ multiplex PCR; TCRdb keeps in-frame clones, though not all of them. This sample has about 20,000 clones; approximately 83% occur once, and the top ten carry about 0.74%. Sample: naive CD4+ T cells from blood cultured with regulatory dendritic cells. Receptor source: a human donor in good health. Each CDR3 is given with its conserved first and last residue. The D gene is left open where the match is weak. For some rows the clone size is stated as once, few or many, or as a class when expanded; others skip it.

abundance: once
v_gene: TRBV10-2
d_gene: NA
j_gene: TRBJ2-7
CDR3nt: TGCGCCAGCAGTGTAGAGCTCCCTGTCCCCGAGCAGTACTTC
CDR3aa: CASSVELPVPEQYF

abundance: NA
v_gene: TRBV4-3
d_gene: NA
j_gene: TRBJ2-7
CDR3nt: TGCGCCAGCAGCAACGGCCAGGCCTACGAGCAGTACTTC
CDR3aa: CASSNGQAYEQYF

abundance: NA
v_gene: TRBV5-1
d_gene: TRBD2
j_gene: TRBJ2-1
CDR3nt: TGCGCCAGCAGCTTGGGGTCCGGGACTAGCGGGAGCTTTGAGCAGTTCTTC
CDR3aa: CASSLGSGTSGSFEQFF

abundance: NA
v_gene: TRBV19
d_gene: NA
j_gene: TRBJ2-1
CDR3nt: TGTGCCAGTAGTATACTGTCAGGGTCAATTTTGACCTCCTACAATGAGCAGTTCTTC
CDR3aa: CASSILSGSILTSYNEQFF

abundance: NA
v_gene: TRBV28
d_gene: NA
j_gene: TRBJ2-7
CDR3nt: TGTGCCAGCAGTCCCCCCGGGGTGAACGAGCAGTACTTC
CDR3aa: CASSPPGVNEQYF

abundance: NA
v_gene: TRBV2
d_gene: NA
j_gene: TRBJ1-4
CDR3nt: TGTGCCAGCAGTGATACGGGGAAACTGTTTTTT
CDR3aa: CASSDTGKLFF

abundance: NA
v_gene: TRBV6-6
d_gene: NA
j_gene: TRBJ1-1
CDR3nt: TGTGCCAGCAGTGACATCGGACGGAACACTGAAGCTTTCTTT
CDR3aa: CASSDIGRNTEAFF

abundance: NA
v_gene: TRBV5-4
d_gene: NA
j_gene: TRBJ1-1
CDR3nt: TGTGCCAGCAGCTTACCGACAACAATGAACACTGAAGCTTTCTTT
CDR3aa: CASSLPTTMNTEAFF

abundance: NA
v_gene: TRBV7-6
d_gene: TRBD1
j_gene: TRBJ2-2
CDR3nt: TGTGCCAGCAGCTTCCCCGGACAGGGGACCGGGGAGCTGTTTTTT
CDR3aa: CASSFPGQGTGELFF

abundance: once
v_gene: TRBV5-1
d_gene: NA
j_gene: TRBJ1-1
CDR3nt: TGCGCCAGCAGCTCGACGGGGGCGCTGGGCACTGAAGCTTTCTTT
CDR3aa: CASSSTGALGTEAFF

abundance: NA
v_gene: TRBV28
d_gene: NA
j_gene: TRBJ1-1
CDR3nt: TGTGCCAGCAGTTTAATAGGCTGGGTTGAAGCTTTCTTT
CDR3aa: CASSLIGWVEAFF

abundance: NA
v_gene: TRBV15
d_gene: NA
j_gene: TRBJ2-2
CDR3nt: TGTGCCACCAGCAGAGGTGGCAGCAAAGTCACCGGGGAGCTGTTTTTT
CDR3aa: CATSRGGSKVTGELFF

abundance: NA
v_gene: TRBV21-1
d_gene: NA
j_gene: TRBJ1-4
CDR3nt: TGTGCCAGCAGCAAGGGGACGGGTGAAAAACTGTTTTTT
CDR3aa: CASSKGTGEKLFF

abundance: NA
v_gene: TRBV4-2
d_gene: NA
j_gene: TRBJ2-3
CDR3nt: TGTGCCAGCAGCCAAGATGGCAGGTCCACAGATACGCAGTATTTT
CDR3aa: CASSQDGRSTDTQYF

abundance: NA
v_gene: TRBV4-2
d_gene: NA
j_gene: TRBJ2-3
CDR3nt: TGTGCCAGCAGCGGAGGGGTTACAGATACGCAGTATTTT
CDR3aa: CASSGGVTDTQYF

abundance: NA
v_gene: TRBV7-3
d_gene: NA
j_gene: TRBJ2-2
CDR3nt: TGTGCCACCCTTACACGGACCAAACCCGCGAACACCGGGGAGCTGTTTTTT
CDR3aa: CATLTRTKPANTGELFF

abundance: once
v_gene: TRBV5-1
d_gene: NA
j_gene: TRBJ2-1
CDR3nt: TGCGCCAGCAGCTTGGATGGCCAGACCTACAATGAGCAGTTCTTC
CDR3aa: CASSLDGQTYNEQFF

abundance: NA
v_gene: TRBV28
d_gene: NA
j_gene: TRBJ2-3
CDR3nt: TGTGCCAGCAGTTTTCCAGCGCGTGCGCGGAAAACAGATACGCAGTATTTT
CDR3aa: CASSFPARARKTDTQYF

abundance: NA
v_gene: TRBV7-6
d_gene: NA
j_gene: TRBJ2-2
CDR3nt: TGTGCCAGCAGCGCCCCCGGGGAGCTGTTTTTT
CDR3aa: CASSAPGELFF

abundance: NA
v_gene: TRBV5-4
d_gene: TRBD2
j_gene: TRBJ2-2
CDR3nt: TGTGCCAGCAGGAGGGGAGGGCTGGACGGCACCGGGGAGCTGTTTTTT
CDR3aa: CASRRGGLDGTGELFF

abundance: NA
v_gene: TRBV7-6
d_gene: NA
j_gene: TRBJ1-5
CDR3nt: TGTGCCAGCAGCCGATTTCCCGGGACTCCTTCCGGAAGTAATCAGCCCCAGCATTTT
CDR3aa: CASSRFPGTPSGSNQPQHF

abundance: NA
v_gene: TRBV7-9
d_gene: NA
j_gene: TRBJ1-2
CDR3nt: TGTGCCAGCAGCTTAGCGCAGGGGAAGGTCTATGGCTACACCTTC
CDR3aa: CASSLAQGKVYGYTF

abundance: NA
v_gene: TRBV7-2
d_gene: TRBD2
j_gene: TRBJ2-1
CDR3nt: TGTGCCAGCAGCTTAGGGACGGGGGGAGGTTGGAATGAGCAGTTCTTC
CDR3aa: CASSLGTGGGWNEQFF